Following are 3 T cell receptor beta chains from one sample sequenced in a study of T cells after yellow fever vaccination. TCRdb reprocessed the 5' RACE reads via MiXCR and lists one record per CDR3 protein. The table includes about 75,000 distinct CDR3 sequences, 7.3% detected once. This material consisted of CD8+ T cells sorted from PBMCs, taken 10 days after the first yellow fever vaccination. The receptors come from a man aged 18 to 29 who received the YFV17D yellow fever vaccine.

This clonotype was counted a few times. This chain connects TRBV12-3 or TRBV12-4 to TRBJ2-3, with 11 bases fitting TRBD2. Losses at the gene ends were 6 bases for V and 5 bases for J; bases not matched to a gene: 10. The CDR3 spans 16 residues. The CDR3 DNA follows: TGTGCCAGCAGAATTACTAGCGGGGGAGGGGGAGATACGCAGTATTTT. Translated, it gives CASRITSGGGGDTQYF.

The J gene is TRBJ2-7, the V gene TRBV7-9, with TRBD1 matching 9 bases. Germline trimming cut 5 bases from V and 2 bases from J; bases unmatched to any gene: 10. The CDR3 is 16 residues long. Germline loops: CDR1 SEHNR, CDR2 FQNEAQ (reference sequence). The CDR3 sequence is CASSPRGGQGTYEQYF. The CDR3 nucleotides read TGTGCCAGCAGCCCGAGAGGGGGACAGGGAACCTACGAGCAGTACTTC.

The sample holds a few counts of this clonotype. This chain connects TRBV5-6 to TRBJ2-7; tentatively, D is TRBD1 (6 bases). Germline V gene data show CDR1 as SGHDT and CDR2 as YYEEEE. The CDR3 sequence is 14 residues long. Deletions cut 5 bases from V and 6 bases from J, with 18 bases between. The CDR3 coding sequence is TGTGCCAGCAGGGGTGGTCTAGAGACAGGCGAGCAGTACGTC. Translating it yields CASRGGLETGEQYV.